This entry concerns a single TCR beta chain. Its antigen is not identified. Using immunoSEQ multiplex PCR, the repertoire was profiled, and TCRdb retains in-frame clones only, with some absent. The sample has nearly 15,000 clones; about 88% are singletons. This entry belongs to a study of follicular helper T cells after annual influenza vaccination. Time point described: 2014-2015 season, 7 days after vaccination. Excluded were substance abuse, HIV/AIDS, active cancer, immunomodulatory drugs and active illness. General study findings and limits: ICOS-CD38- cTfh most often held earlier Day 7 ICOS+CD38+ clones.

The sample here was CXCR5+ CD38- circulating T follicular helper cells from blood, taken 7 days after influenza vaccination. Subset indicated: circulating Tfh, non-naive CD4+CXCR5+PD-1+ (ICOS+CD38+ or ICOS-CD38-). The TCR originated in an adult who received the influenza vaccine.

The CDR3 coding sequence is TGTGCCAGCAGCTTTTCGACAGGCCAAGAGACCCAGTACTTC. Amino acid sequence: CASSFSTGQETQYF. The chain uses TRBV13 and TRBJ2-5, with D possibly TRBD1 on 6 matching bases. Trimming removed 3 bases from V and 1 base from J, with 9 bases in between. The CDR3 totals 14 residues. Looked up from germline, CDR1 is PRHDT and CDR2 is FYEKMQ (reference sequence).